This T cell receptor beta chain was found in a study of cytomegalovirus exposure and HLA in healthy donors (dated by TCRdb to between 2016 and 2019). Context from the whole study: An earlier analysis of some 620 of the donors reported approximately 300 Gb of sequence data and some 110 million unique TCR beta sequences obtained from approximately 180 million T cells. Among 300 to 450 genotyped donors of the cohort, an average of around 240,000 unique TCR beta nucleotide sequences were sequenced per donor, roughly 20% of them non-productive. Donor age, sex, ethnicity and CMV serostatus were compiled alongside the repertoire data. The genetic ancestry cluster associated with self-reported Caucasian donors included approximately 85% of the 300 to 450 genotyped donors. Using immunosequencing, the study profiled T cell repertoires from fewer than 850 subjects and related those repertoires to cytomegalovirus serostatus. Typing coverage differed by locus: A, B, C, DRB1 and DQB1 were typed in about 629-640 donors, DQA1 in 522, DPA1 in 600 to 610, and DPB1 in 450 to 490. A later analysis re-analyzed previously published TCR beta repertoires from approximately 670 donors and added high-resolution HLA genotyping to study TCR occurrence patterns. Every repertoire in the discovery cohort had been generated on one and the same sequencing platform. A separate validation cohort of 90 to 150 different subjects was used in addition to the approximately 640-subject first cohort. The later analysis used no new phenotypic data to find candidate immune exposures, relying instead on TCR beta sequences and their occurrence across donors. Roughly five DR-DQ haplotypes were handled as single units for association and clustering because linkage in the cohort was strong. An earlier analysis of fewer than 700 of the donors applied high-throughput TCR beta sequencing to assess whether each TCR beta V gene segment acted as functional or pseudogenic. Genome-wide SNP genotypes for about 65% of the 666 donors were used in a later genetic analysis, which treated that subset as a discovery cohort. About 280 gigabases of sequencing data and 70 million to 100 million unique TCR sequences made up an early release that covered roughly 670 HLA-typed donors. The study aimed to test whether signatures of past pathogen exposure could be identified by cataloging public T cell receptors. To predict cytomegalovirus infection status, the study brought together high-throughput TCR immunosequencing, statistical association of individual TCRs with disease status, and machine learning. HLA typing covered class I and class II loci at four-digit resolution. The investigation overall reported the following: A later analysis found that most CMV-associated TCR beta chains appeared HLA-restricted, with HLA associations seemingly driven largely by CMV exposure. For the cohort, immune exposure information was limited to CMV serostatus. According to a later genetic analysis, donors in an Asian-associated ancestry cluster had fewer N-insertions in productive TCRs than the roughly 700-donor mean. Over 15 rarely observed V segments, including chromosome 9 orphons, were excluded from the earlier analysis of several hundred of the donors because counts were too low. The authors suggested that the approach could potentially be generalized to other disease states and immunological phenotypes. Assigning TCR associations to individual alleles was difficult when HLA alleles, especially DR and DQ, strongly co-occurred. Linkage disequilibrium might explain the correlated functional status among segregating V segments, but an unknown experimental factor could not be ruled out. The cohort was sequenced for TCR beta chains only, and without alpha or paired-chain data the features that could be detected were limited. In an earlier analysis of around 600 of the donors, most TCR beta V segments appeared in productive rearrangements about 87% or about 30% of the time, broadly matching IMGT annotations. HLA typing was unavailable for some donors at each locus, so association tests used only the typed subset. Compared with equally common non-associated chains, HLA-associated TCR beta chains in a later analysis were more clonally expanded and had lower generation probabilities. A cluster of highly shared sequence variants was judged likely to be a technical artifact of the sequencing pipeline. In both the original and validation cohorts, the classifier was reported to diagnose cytomegalovirus status with high specificity and sensitivity. Presence/absence analyses assumed roughly uniform sequencing depth across donors, an assumption that may not hold. Because the 87-base-pair reads could not distinguish some IMGT-functional V segments, including TRBV6-2 and TRBV6-3, those segments were excluded. In a later analysis, 15,000 to 20,000 TCR beta sequences were associated with specific HLA alleles at a false discovery rate of 0.05. According to a later analysis, parvovirus B19, influenza, CMV and Epstein-Barr virus appeared linked to several top co-occurrence clusters. According to a later analysis, TCR association rates differed among HLA loci, with DRB1 alleles showing the most associated TCRs and HLA-C alleles showing the fewest. A later genetic analysis associated a missense DCLRE1C variant with V-gene and J-gene trimming of TCR beta chains, and an independent cohort replicated the association. A further reported finding was that TCR beta sequences accurately predicted the HLA-A and HLA-B alleles for most subjects in the first cohort. In the study, some 160 TCR beta chains were listed as associated with cytomegalovirus. Most TCR sequences were observed very rarely across donors, whereas some public TCRs were present in many individuals. In vitro tests confirmed that three of the cytomegalovirus-associated TCR beta chains recognize cytomegalovirus antigens.

Clipping removes 4 bases from V and 3 bases from J, with 11 as the unmatched junction base count. The CDR3 goes from the cysteine to the phenylalanine over 16 residues. Just the 48-base CDR3 DNA is kept, in frame starting at base 1. The germline V gene (reference sequence) gives CDR1 as SGHNT and CDR2 as YYREEE. The cohort was made up of hundreds of healthy bone marrow donors. All cohort members were sampled while nominally healthy, although unrecorded immune exposures were likely present. The donor tested CMV seropositive, placing the donor among the 289 seropositive members of the cohort. Each donor provided a peripheral blood sample, and peripheral blood mononuclear cells were used for TCR beta sequencing. The Qiagen DNeasy Blood Extraction Kit was used to extract genomic DNA from the blood cell samples. To prepare the library, the immunoSEQ multiplex PCR assay was applied. A mixture of 60 forward primers for TCR Vbeta segments and 13 reverse primers for TCR Jbeta segments was used in the multiplex PCR. A multiplex PCR assay on genomic DNA amplified the CDR3 region of rearranged TCR beta genes. The amplified TCR beta libraries were sequenced on the Illumina HiSeq System as 87-base-pair reads. The paper's processing steps were these. A later analysis counted 65 million to 90 million unique TCR beta chains across the 650 to 800 repertoires, and 9.5 million to 11 million of these chains were shared by at least two donors. Raw reads were error-corrected and collapsed into unique sequences with a nearest-neighbor algorithm that merged closely related sequences to remove PCR and sequencing errors. V, D and J gene segments were assigned by aligning CDR3 sequences to IMGT reference sequences. For a sequence to be retained, at least a six-nucleotide match to both a V gene segment and a J gene segment was required. A rearrangement counted as productive if the CDR3 had no stop codons and remained in frame with V and J, and every other rearrangement counted as non-productive. Following IMGT convention, CDR3 was defined as the stretch from the second conserved V-encoded cysteine up to the conserved J-encoded phenylalanine. In an earlier analysis of 550 to 650 of the donors, sequences lacking an unambiguous match to a single V gene segment were excluded. In an earlier analysis of 587 of the donors, V segments were called functional above 56.7% productive rearrangements and were called segregating when the between-donor standard deviation exceeded 5%. A statistical classification framework was built for diagnosing cytomegalovirus status from the catalog of TCR beta chain sequences. In a later analysis, V and J genes were assigned by comparing TCR nucleotide sequences against IMGT/GENE-DB human TR gene sequences. A later analysis assigned CDR3 sequences and most-parsimonious VDJ recombination scenarios with the TCRdist pipeline. In a later analysis, each TCR beta chain was defined by its CDR3 amino acid sequence together with its V-gene family, and reads lacking a unique V-gene family were excluded. A later analysis removed 500 to 650 highly shared, low-generation-probability nucleotide sequences to deal with suspected cross-contamination and a sequencing artifact. In a later analysis, a clonal expansion index for each public chain was calculated from normalized within-repertoire ranks of inferred template counts. In a later analysis, generation probabilities were computed using a VDJ recombination model fitted to out-of-frame rearrangements, and the results were checked against IGoR. In a later analysis, hypergeometric tests were used to score TCR-TCR, TCR-HLA and TCR-CMV co-occurrence, with a repertoire-size bias correction applied to TCR pairs. A later analysis estimated false discovery rates by permuting HLA or CMV assignments 20 times. In a later analysis, co-occurring TCRs were grouped with DBSCAN, and TCRdist sequence similarity was added when clustering was performed within HLA-allele-positive subsets. For co-occurrence clustering, repertoires with fewer than 30,000 or more than 120,000 public chains were excluded, along with roughly 5 repertoires with anomalous nucleotide sharing. Held by TCRdb, this immuneACCESS table contains in-frame sequences only and omits some clones. Under half of the omission traces to an unresolved V gene where checked; the cause of the rest is unknown. V and J calls and clone size are as listed in that table; D and trimming were resolved from the DNA. This sample comprises some 210,000 clones, around 81% of them detected only once. Roughly 10% of the sample is taken by the ten largest.

With respect to this clone: The antigen it recognizes is unknown. Base qualities are not at hand, and no much larger clone is one base apart.

The specimen was PBMCs. The TCR originated in a woman aged 50 to 60 in good health and CMV-seropositive. In this chain, TRBV5-4 is recombined with TRBJ1-2; TRBD1 lines up with 8 middle nucleotides. CDR3 protein: CASSQSTGGDHYGYTF. In nucleotide form, the sequence is TGTGCCAGCAGCCAAAGTACAGGGGGAGATCACTATGGCTACACCTTC. Reference TRBV5-4 and TRBJ1-2 proteins supply the regions before and after the CDR3; the full variable domain is: ETGVTQSPTHLIKTRGQQVTLRCSSQSGHNTVSWYQQALGQGPQFIFQYYREEENGRGNFPPRFSGLQFPNYSSELNVNALELDDSALYLCASSQSTGGDHYGYTFGSGTRLTVV.